Reported below is one T cell receptor (beta chain). The antigen is unknown. The V gene lost 6 bases and the J gene lost 3 bases, with 12 bases spanning the gap. CDR1 is MNHNY, CDR2 SVGAGI, per germline (reference sequence). This CDR3 region has 14 residues. The data derive from a study of blood T cells in healthy people across ages. Looking at the study overall: Per every two T cells, about one barcoded beta molecule was captured by template switching. Study conclusions and caveats: Donor CMV infection status was unknown, possibly confounding age-related changes in expanded clonotypes. No conclusive comparison of naive versus antigen-experienced cells was possible with unsorted PBMCs.

PCR was performed a second time for roughly 7 to 11 cycles using a sample-barcoded 5' primer and a J-beta primer mix. One entry per CDR3 protein results from TCRdb running MiXCR on the 5' RACE reads. This sample has some 940,000 distinct CDR3 sequences; 25% to 35% occur once, and the top ten carry roughly 10%. The same sample was also studied in work on T cells of mothers and their children. Per that study: Biologically related mothers and children overlapped slightly more than unrelated pairs, a non-significant difference.

The chain combines TRBV6-6 with TRBJ1-5, with D possibly TRBD1 on 5 matching bases. Sequencing was carried out using blood. This TCR was sampled from a woman between 40 and 50 years old in good health. The CDR3 DNA reads as TGTGCCAGCAGGGAGGGAGGGACCAATCAGCCCCAGCATTTT. This codes for CASREGGTNQPQHF.